This TCR beta chain was retrieved from a study of vaccination and CD4 T cells after COVID-19. Background on the study: Four females and six males made up the convalescents, with two Hispanic.

CDR3 size: 14 residues. Germline CDR1 is MNHEY and CDR2 is SMNVEV (reference sequence). The ends lost 6 bases at V and 4 bases at J; junction bases unmatched: 6. This clonotype was counted between two and nine times. Its antigen remains unknown. Once obtained from cultured CD4+ T cells, the DNA was sequenced using the Oncomine TCR Beta short-read assay. TCRdb reprocessed the PCR reads via MiXCR and lists one record per CDR3 protein. The repertoire holds some 10,000 distinct CDR3 sequences, with 55% to 60% as singletons. The treatment: 10-day PBMC culture with coronavirus spike peptide pools or control peptides (ViraFEST assay). Antigen-specific T cells were expanded with peptide pools by ViraFEST, and TCRs were then sequenced.

J is TRBJ1-1 and V is TRBV27; TRBD1 agrees at 9 bases. Sequenced: CD4+ T cells from blood, cultured in vitro. The receptor comes from a human donor who had recovered from COVID-19. The CDR3 sequence is CASSSEQGATEAFF. The CDR3 DNA reads TGTGCCAGCAGCTCCGAACAGGGGGCCACTGAAGCTTTCTTT.